A selection of T cell receptor beta chains follows, all from one sample in a study of T-cell memory formation after mild COVID-19. Each CDR3 protein gets one entry after TCRdb re-called the 5' RACE reads with MiXCR. The sample lists some 120,000 distinct CDR3 sequences; approximately 5.9% were seen once. Sequenced material: PBMCs or a T cell subset sorted from them (not recorded which). These receptors were taken from an adult woman who had mild COVID-19 (a few samples of this study predate the infection). Cell type and time point are not known. Both conserved end residues are part of each CDR3. A D gene is named only where the DNA matches it firmly. Clone size is given for some rows only: seen once, a few or many times, or a class if the clone is expanded.

CDR3 DNA	CDR3 protein	J gene	CDR3 length	D gene	V gene	clone size
TGTGCCAGCAGCCCCCGGTCAGCGGGAGCGGATGAGCAGTTCTTC	CASSPRSAGADEQFF	TRBJ2-1	15	TRBD2	TRBV7-2	many
TGCGCCAGCAGCTCGGGCCAGGGCTATGAGACCCAGTACTTC	CASSSGQGYETQYF	TRBJ2-5	14	NA	TRBV5-1	many
TGCGCCAGCAGCCACGGACAGGGGGGCTACGAGCAGTACTTC	CASSHGQGGYEQYF	TRBJ2-7	14	TRBD1	TRBV5-1	many
TGTGCCAGCAGTTTCGAGACTAATGGCTACACCTTC	CASSFETNGYTF	TRBJ1-2	12	NA	TRBV12-3/TRBV12-4	many
TGTGCCAGCAGCTTACGGGCAGGGCCGAACACTGAAGCTTTCTTT	CASSLRAGPNTEAFF	TRBJ1-1	15	NA	TRBV11-2	few
TGTGCCAGCTCACCTGGGACAGGGTTTAGTGAAGCTTTCTTT	CASSPGTGFSEAFF	TRBJ1-1	14	TRBD1	TRBV18	NA
TGTGCCAGCAGCCCTAAGACCACCATATATTTT	CASSPKTTIYF	TRBJ1-3	11	NA	TRBV12-3/TRBV12-4	NA
TGTGCCAGCAAGGAGAAGAGGGTCGTAGGCGAAAAACTGTTTTTT	CASKEKRVVGEKLFF	TRBJ1-4	15	NA	TRBV12-3/TRBV12-4	few
TGTGCCAGCAGTGAACCAGGGAATCAGCCCCAGCATTTT	CASSEPGNQPQHF	TRBJ1-5	13	NA	TRBV25-1	few
TGTGCCAGCAGCCACGGGGGCGGGAGGGCGGCATACGAGCAGTACTTC	CASSHGGGRAAYEQYF	TRBJ2-7	16	TRBD2	TRBV3-1	few
TGTGCCAGCAGTTACTCGAGAGGGACAGCAGAGACCCAGTACTTC	CASSYSRGTAETQYF	TRBJ2-5	15	TRBD1	TRBV6-6	many
TGCGCCAGCAGCTTGGACAGGGGATTCGACACTGAAGCTTTCTTT	CASSLDRGFDTEAFF	TRBJ1-1	15	TRBD1	TRBV5-1	NA
TGTGCCAGCAGCCGGTGGGAGGGACCCTACGAGCAGTACTTC	CASSRWEGPYEQYF	TRBJ2-7	14	TRBD2	TRBV7-6	many
TGCGCCAGCAGCCCGGGGTATAGCAATCAGCCCCAGCATTTT	CASSPGYSNQPQHF	TRBJ1-5	14	NA	TRBV4-3	many
TGCGCCAGCAGCCGTACCCGGGACACCCAAGAGACCCAGTACTTC	CASSRTRDTQETQYF	TRBJ2-5	15	NA	TRBV4-3	many
TGTGCCAGCAGCCCGAGCAGCGGGGGGGCCTCCTACAATGAGCAGTTCTTC	CASSPSSGGASYNEQFF	TRBJ2-1	17	TRBD2	TRBV7-6	NA
TGTGCCACCAGTGACCCTGCCTACAATGAGCAGTTCTTC	CATSDPAYNEQFF	TRBJ2-1	13	NA	TRBV24-1	NA
TGCGCCAGCAGCTTGGAACTAGCAAGCTCCAATGAGCAGTTCTTC	CASSLELASSNEQFF	TRBJ2-1	15	NA	TRBV5-1	many
TGTGCCAGCAGCCAAGGGGACGGCCCCATACATTATGGCTACACCTTC	CASSQGDGPIHYGYTF	TRBJ1-2	16	NA	TRBV4-2	few
TGCGCCAGCACCTCTGAGGGAGGGAACACTGAAGCTTTCTTT	CASTSEGGNTEAFF	TRBJ1-1	14	NA	TRBV5-1	many
TGTGCCAGCTCACCAGGCACGGACACTGAAGCTTTCTTT	CASSPGTDTEAFF	TRBJ1-1	13	NA	TRBV18	NA
TGTGCCAGCAGCTTGGACCAGGGGCTGCCACCCCTCCACTTT	CASSLDQGLPPLHF	TRBJ1-6	14	NA	TRBV5-5	NA
TGTGCCAGCAGGGACAGAGCTTACAATGAGCAGTTCTTC	CASRDRAYNEQFF	TRBJ2-1	13	NA	TRBV6-2/TRBV6-3	NA
TGTGCCAGCAGGCGACTAGCCGCCAATGAGCAGTTCTTC	CASRRLAANEQFF	TRBJ2-1	13	TRBD2	TRBV6-5	NA
TGCAGCGACTCCCTCCAGGGTTACAATGAGCAGTTCTTC	CSDSLQGYNEQFF	TRBJ2-1	13	NA	TRBV29-1	many
TGCAGTGCTGCCCATGCAGGGGCCACAGATACGCAGTATTTT	CSAAHAGATDTQYF	TRBJ2-3	14	NA	TRBV20-1	NA
TGTGCCAGTAGTCGTCCAGGGGGGAACACTGAAGCTTTCTTT	CASSRPGGNTEAFF	TRBJ1-1	14	TRBD1	TRBV19	few
TGTGCCAGCAGTTTAGCGCTAGGCAGCGGACCCTACAATGAGCAGTTCTTC	CASSLALGSGPYNEQFF	TRBJ2-1	17	NA	TRBV12-3/TRBV12-4	many
TGTGCCACCAGCAGAGATAGGGGCGGCGGAAACACCATATATTTT	CATSRDRGGGNTIYF	TRBJ1-3	15	NA	TRBV15	few
TGTGCCAGCAGTTCCGGCCTTCCGAATGAGCAGTTCTTC	CASSSGLPNEQFF	TRBJ2-1	13	NA	TRBV12-3/TRBV12-4	NA
TGTGCCAGCAGCCAGACAGGGGCCGTGAGTAAGTACTTC	CASSQTGAVSKYF	TRBJ2-7	13	TRBD1	TRBV11-1	NA
TGTGCCAGCAGCCCAGACAGGGATCGAAAAGCTTTCTTT	CASSPDRDRKAFF	TRBJ1-1	13	TRBD1	TRBV7-8	many
TGTGCCAGCAGATCGGGACAGGTTAGCAATCAGCCCCAGCATTTT	CASRSGQVSNQPQHF	TRBJ1-5	15	TRBD1	TRBV6-1	NA
TGTGCCAGCAGCTTGGGTGAGAGCACAGATACGCAGTATTTT	CASSLGESTDTQYF	TRBJ2-3	14	NA	TRBV5-5	few
TGCGCCAGCAGCTTGGCTGCAGGGTACGAGCAGTACTTC	CASSLAAGYEQYF	TRBJ2-7	13	NA	TRBV5-1	NA
TGCGCCAGCAGCCCAGACTTGGTGGAGACCCAGTACTTC	CASSPDLVETQYF	TRBJ2-5	13	NA	TRBV5-1	NA
TGTGCTAGCAGCTTAGCAGCAGGGCACCAAGAGACCCAGTACTTC	CASSLAAGHQETQYF	TRBJ2-5	15	NA	TRBV7-7	few
TGTGCCAGCAGTTTTCCGGGACAGGGCACAGATACGCAGTATTTT	CASSFPGQGTDTQYF	TRBJ2-3	15	TRBD1	TRBV27	few
TGTGCCAGCAGTTGGTCGACAGGGGGGGAGACTGAAGCTTTCTTT	CASSWSTGGETEAFF	TRBJ1-1	15	TRBD1	TRBV12-3/TRBV12-4	many
TGTGCCATCAGTGAGCCGGGACTAGCGGGAGGAGATACGCAGTATTTT	CAISEPGLAGGDTQYF	TRBJ2-3	16	TRBD2	TRBV10-3	NA
TGTGCCAGTGGGGATGGCTACACCTTC	CASGDGYTF	TRBJ1-2	9	NA	TRBV30	many
TGCAGCGTTGTGCGGCAAACCCGGACTGAAGCTTTCTTT	CSVVRQTRTEAFF	TRBJ1-1	13	NA	TRBV29-1	NA
TGCAGCGTGTCGAAGGGCAGGGCTAACTATGGCTACACCTTC	CSVSKGRANYGYTF	TRBJ1-2	14	NA	TRBV29-1	NA
TGTGCCAGCAGCCGACTACAGGGTAAACACGAGCAGTACTTC	CASSRLQGKHEQYF	TRBJ2-7	14	NA	TRBV3-1	NA
TGTGCCAGCAGACGTCAGACGAATAGCAATCAGCCCCAGCATTTT	CASRRQTNSNQPQHF	TRBJ1-5	15	NA	TRBV5-6	few
TGCGCCAGCAGCCAGACAGGGTTGGACACTGAAGCTTTCTTT	CASSQTGLDTEAFF	TRBJ1-1	14	TRBD1	TRBV5-1	few
TGTGCCCCGAGGAGGGGGCTGTATTATGGCTACACCTTC	CAPRRGLYYGYTF	TRBJ1-2	13	NA	TRBV21-1	few
TGCAGCGTCTACACTAGCGGGTCCTCCTACGAGCAGTACTTC	CSVYTSGSSYEQYF	TRBJ2-7	14	TRBD2	TRBV29-1	NA
TGTGCCAGTAGTCCGCGAGGGACGGGGAGCGAGCAGTACTTC	CASSPRGTGSEQYF	TRBJ2-7	14	NA	TRBV19	few
TGTGCCACCAGACAGGGGGTTTCTTCCTACGAGCAGTACTTC	CATRQGVSSYEQYF	TRBJ2-7	14	TRBD1	TRBV27	many
TGTGCCAGCAGCGGTAACGGTCCCCGGGTCTATGGCTACACCTTC	CASSGNGPRVYGYTF	TRBJ1-2	15	NA	TRBV9	NA
TGTGCCAGCAGTGTCCCCTATGGCGGGAGGGCCGGGTACGAGCAGTACTTC	CASSVPYGGRAGYEQYF	TRBJ2-7	17	TRBD2	TRBV25-1	few
TGTGCCAGCAGTTCCAGACAGCTAAGGAGCTCCACCCAGTACTTC	CASSSRQLRSSTQYF	TRBJ2-5	15	NA	TRBV6-2/TRBV6-3	many